Below are 31 T cell receptor beta chains sequenced from a single sample in a study of blood T cell repertoires in COVID-19. The method was immunoSEQ multiplex PCR; TCRdb's version includes in-frame clones alone and lacks a portion of them. The sample consists of about 150,000 clones, about 92% of them appearing once. The sequenced sample was peripheral blood. The receptors derive from a human donor in a cohort sampled during active COVID-19.

DNA for the CDR3: TGTGCCAGCAGTCCCCGGGACTACTCCTACGAGCAGTACTTC. Encoded protein: CASSPRDYSYEQYF. This chain uses TRBV6-6 with TRBJ2-7; 7 bases fit TRBD2. The CDR3 runs to 14 residues. V lost 5 bases to trimming and J lost 0 bases; unmatched junction nucleotides: 4. The V gene's germline CDR1 is MNHNY and CDR2 SVGAGI (reference sequence).

The chain employs TRBV19 and TRBJ2-3, with D possibly TRBD2 on 6 matching bases. The CDR3 length is 16 residues. The V gene's germline CDR1 is LNHDA and CDR2 SQIVND (reference sequence). The V end lost 1 base, the J end lost 1 base, and 12 bases lay between the germline ends. The CDR3 sequence is CASSIGGTAGTDTQYF. The CDR3 DNA is TGTGCCAGTAGTATAGGGGGGACTGCTGGCACAGATACGCAGTATTTT.

The rearrangement joins TRBV7-3 to TRBJ2-7, with 7 bases matching TRBD2. The CDR3 is 16 residues long. V trimming: 5 bases; J trimming: 0 bases; junction bases outside the gene matches: 10. Germline V gene lookup returns CDR1 SGHTA and CDR2 FQGTGA. The CDR3 sequence: CASSPRWRGTSYEQYF. CDR3 DNA: TGTGCCAGCAGCCCCAGGTGGCGGGGGACCTCCTACGAGCAGTACTTC.

Of note for this clone: The same CDR3 also results from other DNA sequences found in this sample. The chain carries TRBV5-1 and TRBJ2-7; TRBD1 might be the D (5 bases). The length of the CDR3 is 14 residues. Trimming took off 5 bases at V and 0 bases at J, with 12 bases between the two ends. Germline V gives CDR1 SGHRS, CDR2 YFSETQ. CDR3 protein: CASSSGQGSYEQYF. The CDR3 coding sequence is TGCGCCAGCAGTTCCGGGCAGGGCTCCTACGAGCAGTACTTC.

The genes are TRBV19 and TRBJ2-7; a possible D gene is TRBD1 (6 bases). The CDR3 is 14 residues long. Germline CDR1 is LNHDA and CDR2 is SQIVND (reference sequence). V lost 5 bases, J lost 4 bases, and 15 bases lay in between. The CDR3 reads CASSEQGDAYEQYF. The CDR3 nucleotides are TGTGCCAGTAGTGAACAGGGAGATGCGTACGAGCAGTACTTC.

The chain recombines TRBV12-3 or TRBV12-4 with TRBJ1-1, with a weak D call TRBD1 (6 bases). Trimming took 4 bases from V and 8 from J, leaving 14 bases between them. This CDR3 comprises 13 residues. The CDR3 bases are TGTGCCAGCAGTTCGGATACAGGGTGGGAAGCTTTCTTT. Its translation: CASSSDTGWEAFF.

The chain uses TRBV30 and TRBJ2-5, with 10 bases identical to TRBD2. The J segment lost 5 bases and the V segment lost 1 base, leaving 10 bases of the junction unmatched. The CDR3 has 16 residues. Per the germline V gene, CDR1 is GTSNPN and CDR2 is SVGIG (reference sequence). This chain's CDR3 is CAWSGRAGGRHETQYF. CDR3 coding DNA: TGTGCCTGGAGTGGTCGAGCGGGGGGGAGACATGAGACCCAGTACTTC.

The chain is built from TRBV4-3 and TRBJ1-1; 7 bases map to TRBD1. This CDR3 is built from 16 residues. Germline lookup yields CDR1 LGHNA and CDR2 YSLEER. V lost 0 bases and J lost 0; bases outside the gene matches: 4. In nucleotides, the CDR3 is TGCGCCAGCAGCCAAGATACAGGGGAGATGAACACTGAAGCTTTCTTT. Translation: CASSQDTGEMNTEAFF.

The sample holds a few counts of this clone. This CDR3 is also generated by other DNA sequences in the sample. The chain carries TRBV5-1 and TRBJ2-7; tentative D call: TRBD2 (6 bases). The CDR3 sequence is 16 residues long. The V gene's germline CDR1 is SGHRS and CDR2 YFSETQ. V was clipped by 7 bases and J by 0 bases, with 20 bases between them. CDR3: CASYSQPGTFSYEQYF. CDR3 DNA: TGCGCCAGCTACTCCCAACCCGGGACTTTCTCCTACGAGCAGTACTTC.

The chain employs TRBV6-5 and TRBJ2-1; 10 bases line up with TRBD2. This CDR3 has 15 amino acids. Germline V gene sequence: CDR1 MNHEY, CDR2 SVGAGI. Trimming took 8 bases from V and 0 from J; bases not matched to a gene: 4. The CDR3, as DNA: TGTGCCAGCCGGGAGCGGGGGGGCTCCTACAATGAGCAGTTCTTC. Its translation: CASRERGGSYNEQFF.

J is TRBJ1-1 and V is TRBV24-1; maybe TRBD1 (5 bases). CDR1 is KGHDR and CDR2 is SFDVKD in the germline V gene. This CDR3 comprises 12 residues. V was cut by 5 bases and J by 7 bases, with 10 bases left in between. Here the CDR3 reads CATSADTGEAFF. The CDR3 DNA is TGTGCCACCAGTGCGGACACGGGTGAAGCTTTCTTT.

V is TRBV6-4 and J is TRBJ2-3, with TRBD2 as a possible D gene (6 bases). Trimming removed 0 bases from V and 6 bases from J, with 13 bases in between. This CDR3 is built from 15 residues. In germline, CDR1 is MRHNA, CDR2 SNTAGT. The chain's CDR3 is CASSDSAAGRDTQYF. For the CDR3, the DNA is TGTGCCAGCAGTGACTCGGCGGCGGGGAGGGATACGCAGTATTTT.

CDR3 in DNA: TGTGCCAGCAGTTTAAACGGGTATGAAGCTTTCTTT. Protein product: CASSLNGYEAFF. The rearrangement links TRBV12-3 or TRBV12-4 to TRBJ1-1, with D unclear. V shed 2 bases and J shed 7 bases, with 8 bases lying between them. This CDR3 region has 12 residues.

Here the CDR3 reads CSVETVAGMAKNIQYF. The CDR3, as DNA: TGCAGCGTTGAGACGGTCGCGGGCATGGCCAAAAACATTCAGTACTTC. V usage is TRBV29-1 and J usage is TRBJ2-4; maybe TRBD2 (5 bases). Germline V gene sequence: CDR1 SQVTM, CDR2 ANQGSEA. Trimming removed 3 bases from V and 1 base from J, with 16 bases in between. The CDR3 loop spans 16 amino acids. Full variable domain (remainder filled in from reference TRBV29-1 and TRBJ2-4): SAVISQKPSRDICQRGTSLTIQCQVDSQVTMMFWYRQQPGQSLTLIATANQGSEATYESGFVIDKFPISRPNLTFSTLTVSNMSPEDSSIYLCSVETVAGMAKNIQYFGAGTRLSVL.

The rearrangement uses TRBV2 and TRBJ2-1; TRBD1 is a possible D gene (6 bases). CDR1 and CDR2 (germline): SNHLY, FYNNEI. CDR3 length: 12 amino acids. V was pared by 5 bases and J by 7 bases, with 9 bases between. In nucleotides, the CDR3 is TGTGCCAGCAGTCTCAGGGGAAATGAGCAGTTCTTC. Translating gives CASSLRGNEQFF.

This chain links TRBV5-1 with TRBJ2-3; possible D gene TRBD1, 5 bases. CDR1 and CDR2 (germline): SGHRS, YFSETQ. V lost 0 bases and J 3 bases, leaving 11 bases between the germline ends. The CDR3 runs 15 residues. For the CDR3, the DNA is TGCGCCAGCAGCTTGGAGGACCAGGGAACAGATACGCAGTATTTT. This gives the protein CASSLEDQGTDTQYF.

This chain uses TRBV5-6 with TRBJ2-3; 7 bases align to TRBD2. The CDR3 is made up of 15 amino acids. Germline trimming cut 1 base from V and 6 bases from J; bases unmatched to any gene: 8. Germline CDR1 is SGHDT and CDR2 is YYEEEE. CDR3 DNA: TGTGCCAGCAGCTTGTATAGCGGGCTCCGGGATACGCAGTATTTT. Protein sequence: CASSLYSGLRDTQYF.

This chain connects TRBV9 to TRBJ1-1, with 8 bases fitting TRBD1. The CDR3 has 15 amino acids. V shed 0 bases, J shed 3 bases, and the junction held 4 bases outside the gene matches. Germline V gene lookup returns CDR1 SGDLS and CDR2 YYNGEE. In DNA form, the CDR3 reads TGTGCCAGCAGCGTAGCTGGGACAGGCTACACTGAAGCTTTCTTT. Protein product: CASSVAGTGYTEAFF.

CDR3 DNA sequence: TGCGCCAGCAGCTTGGGTGAGGGAAACACCATATATTTT. It yields the protein CASSLGEGNTIYF. The V gene is TRBV5-1, the J gene TRBJ1-3; D is uncertain. CDR3 length: 13 residues. V lost 0 bases, J lost 4 bases, and 5 bases lay in between. Germline V lookup: CDR1 SGHRS, CDR2 YFSETQ.

The J gene is TRBJ2-1, the V gene TRBV28; 16 nucleotides agree with TRBD2. Germline CDR1 reads MDHEN; CDR2 reads SYDVKM. The CDR3 extends over 19 amino acids. Trimming took 6 bases from V and 2 from J; bases not matched to a gene: 10. The CDR3 DNA is TGTGCCAGCAGCCGTCTGGGGACTAGCGGGGGGGGGCCCTACAATGAGCAGTTCTTC. Translated, it gives CASSRLGTSGGGPYNEQFF.

The genes are TRBV3-1 (or the pseudogene TRBV3-2) and TRBJ1-5; D possibly corresponds to TRBD1 (5 bases). Per germline, CDR1 LGHDT and CDR2 YNNKEL (reference sequence). The CDR3 loop spans 16 amino acids. Trimming left V 2 bases short and J 4 bases short, with 15 bases between. The CDR3 coding sequence is TGTGCCAGCAGCCAAAGCGGGGGGGAAGGGAATCAGCCCCAGCATTTT. It is translated as CASSQSGGEGNQPQHF.

The V gene is TRBV6-5, the J gene TRBJ1-1, with 7 nucleotides matching TRBD1. CDR3 length equals 11 residues. Looked up from germline, CDR1 is MNHEY and CDR2 is SVGAGI. V was clipped by 6 bases and J by 7 bases; unmatched bases: 2. The CDR3 is CASRTGIEAFF. The CDR3 bases are TGTGCCAGCAGGACAGGGATTGAAGCTTTCTTT.

The V and J genes are TRBV29-1 and TRBJ1-2, with a tentative D call TRBD1 (5 bases). From germline, CDR1 is SQVTM and CDR2 ANQGSEA. Deletions cut 3 bases from V and 7 bases from J, with 9 bases between. This CDR3 has 11 residues. CDR3 nucleotide sequence: TGCAGCGTTGATTTCCAGGGTGGCTACACCTTC. Residues: CSVDFQGGYTF.

The chain has TRBV7-9 and TRBJ2-7; 8 nucleotides match TRBD1. Looked up from germline, CDR1 is SEHNR and CDR2 is FQNEAQ (reference sequence). V lost 4 bases and J lost 7; bases outside the gene matches: 3. The CDR3 consists of 12 residues. The CDR3, as DNA: TGTGCCAGCAGCTCCGGACAGGGAGAGCAGTACTTC. Translating it yields CASSSGQGEQYF.

V usage is TRBV7-9 and J usage is TRBJ2-7; 7 bases align to TRBD1. V lost 6 bases and J lost 2; bases outside the gene matches: 16. The CDR3 totals 17 residues. Looked up from germline, CDR1 is SEHNR and CDR2 is FQNEAQ (reference sequence). The CDR3 nucleotides read TGTGCCAGCAGGACAACGGCCCGGACAGGATTAACCTACGAGCAGTACTTC. It specifies CASRTTARTGLTYEQYF.

This chain joins TRBV5-4 and TRBJ1-2; D is perhaps TRBD1 (6 bases). Germline lookup yields CDR1 SGHNT and CDR2 YYREEE (reference sequence). This CDR3 spans 16 amino acids. Trimming left V 0 bases short and J 3 bases short, with 15 bases between. The CDR3 is CASSLGRQGQDYGYTF. The DNA for the CDR3 is TGTGCCAGCAGCTTGGGGCGCCAGGGGCAGGACTATGGCTACACCTTC.

V gene TRBV6-6 combines with J gene TRBJ2-1; a weak D match, TRBD1 (6 bases). The CDR3 sequence is 13 residues long. CDR1 is MNHNY and CDR2 is SVGAGI in the germline V gene (reference sequence). V was trimmed by 7 bases and J by 8 bases, leaving 15 bases between them. CDR3 sequence (DNA): TGTGCCAGCACGGGTACAGGGACCCATGAGCAGTTCTTC. Protein sequence: CASTGTGTHEQFF.

The chain employs TRBV5-5 and TRBJ1-2; TRBD1 agrees at 7 bases. The CDR3 consists of 15 residues. After removal of 2 bases from V and 8 bases from J, the junction contained 12 bases not matched to a gene. CDR1 SGHKS and CDR2 YYEKEE come from the germline V gene (reference sequence). This chain's CDR3 is CASSFRTGYPSGYTF. The DNA of the CDR3 is TGTGCCAGCAGCTTTAGGACAGGCTACCCTAGCGGCTACACCTTC.

This chain uses TRBV11-2 with TRBJ2-1, with TRBD1 identical over 8 bases. CDR3 length: 16 residues. Germline trimming cut 1 base from V and 5 bases from J; bases unmatched to any gene: 7. Germline V gene lookup returns CDR1 SGHAT and CDR2 FQNNGV. CDR3 in amino acids: CASSLGRDRMNNEQFF. CDR3 DNA: TGTGCCAGCAGCTTAGGTCGGGACAGGATGAACAATGAGCAGTTCTTC.

V is TRBV11-1 and J is TRBJ1-2; the match to TRBD1 covers 7 bases. This CDR3 contains 13 residues. The germline V gene has CDR1 SGHAT and CDR2 FQDESV (reference sequence). J lost 4 bases, V lost 6 bases, and 5 bases had no gene match. CDR3 amino acids: CASSYRGGYGYTF. The CDR3 region has the DNA TGTGCCAGCAGTTACAGGGGCGGCTATGGCTACACCTTC.

The V call is TRBV9, the J call TRBJ1-4; D gene unclear. The V end was cut by 0 bases, the J end by 0 bases, with 9 bases between. CDR1 is SGDLS, CDR2 YYNGEE, per germline. The CDR3 is made up of 16 amino acids. The CDR3 region is CASSVGEAATNEKLFF. The CDR3 DNA sequence: TGTGCCAGCAGCGTAGGGGAGGCTGCAACTAATGAAAAACTGTTTTTT.